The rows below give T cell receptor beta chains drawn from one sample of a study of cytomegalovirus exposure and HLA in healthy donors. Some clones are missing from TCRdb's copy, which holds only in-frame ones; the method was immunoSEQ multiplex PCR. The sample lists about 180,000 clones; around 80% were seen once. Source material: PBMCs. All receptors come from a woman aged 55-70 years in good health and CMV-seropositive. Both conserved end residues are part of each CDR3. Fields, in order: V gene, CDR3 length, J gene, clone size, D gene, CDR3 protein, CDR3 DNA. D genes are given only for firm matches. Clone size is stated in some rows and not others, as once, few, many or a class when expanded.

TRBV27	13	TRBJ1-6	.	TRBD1	CASRTGGNSPLHF	TGTGCCAGCAGAACAGGGGGTAATTCACCCCTCCACTTT
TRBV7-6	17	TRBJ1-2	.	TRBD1	CASSLRPSAQGADGYTF	TGTGCCAGCAGCTTACGGCCCTCGGCCCAGGGGGCGGATGGCTACACCTTC
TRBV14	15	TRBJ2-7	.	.	CASSQEGQGMSEQYF	TGTGCCAGCAGCCAAGAAGGGCAGGGAATGAGCGAGCAGTACTTC
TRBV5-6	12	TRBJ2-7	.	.	CASSLGAREQYF	TGTGCCAGCAGCTTGGGAGCGAGGGAGCAGTACTTC
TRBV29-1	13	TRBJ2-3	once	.	CSVETPGTDTQYF	TGCAGCGTTGAAACCCCAGGGACAGATACGCAGTATTTT
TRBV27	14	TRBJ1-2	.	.	CASSSFPQRDGYTF	TGTGCCAGCAGTTCCTTCCCACAGAGGGATGGCTACACCTTC
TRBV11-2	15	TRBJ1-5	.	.	CASSPRGVSNQPQHF	TGTGCCAGCAGCCCGCGGGGGGTTAGCAATCAGCCCCAGCATTTT
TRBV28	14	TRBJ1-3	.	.	CASSSYAGGNTIYF	TGTGCCAGCAGTTCCTACGCGGGGGGAAACACCATATATTTT
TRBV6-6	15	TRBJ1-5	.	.	CASSYAGGSNQPQHF	TGTGCCAGCAGTTATGCGGGGGGGAGCAATCAGCCCCAGCATTTT
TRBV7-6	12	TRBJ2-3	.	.	CASSPRADTQYF	TGTGCCAGCAGCCCCAGGGCAGATACGCAGTATTTT
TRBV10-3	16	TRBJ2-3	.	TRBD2	CAIREASGGSTDTQYF	TGTGCCATCCGGGAGGCTAGCGGGGGTAGCACAGATACGCAGTATTTT
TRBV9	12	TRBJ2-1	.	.	CASSVGSVEQFF	TGTGCCAGCAGCGTAGGTAGCGTTGAGCAGTTCTTC
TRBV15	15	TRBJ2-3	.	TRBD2	CATSRDLGRKDTQYF	TGTGCCACCAGCAGAGATCTCGGGAGGAAAGATACGCAGTATTTT
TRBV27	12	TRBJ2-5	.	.	CASSSREETQYF	TGTGCCAGCAGTTCCAGGGAAGAGACCCAGTACTTC
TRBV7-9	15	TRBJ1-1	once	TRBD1	CASSLPGQKNTEAFF	TGTGCCAGCAGCCTTCCGGGACAGAAGAACACTGAAGCTTTCTTT
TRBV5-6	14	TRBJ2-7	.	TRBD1	CASSPLTGHSEQYF	TGTGCCAGCAGCCCCTTGACAGGGCACAGCGAGCAGTACTTC
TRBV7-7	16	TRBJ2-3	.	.	CASSPVMGVVTDTQYF	TGTGCTAGCAGCCCCGTTATGGGAGTTGTGACAGATACGCAGTATTTT
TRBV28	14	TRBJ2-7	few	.	CASSPASGLYEQYF	TGTGCCAGCAGCCCAGCCTCGGGACTTTACGAGCAGTACTTC
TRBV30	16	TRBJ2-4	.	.	CAWSVELTSRANIQYF	TGTGCCTGGAGTGTAGAACTCACTAGCCGCGCAAACATTCAGTACTTC
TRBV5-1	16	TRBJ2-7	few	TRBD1	CASSSEGTGPSYEQYF	TGCGCCAGCAGCTCGGAGGGGACAGGGCCCTCCTACGAGCAGTACTTC
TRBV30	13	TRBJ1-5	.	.	CAWSGGDNQPQHF	TGTGCCTGGAGTGGCGGGGACAATCAGCCCCAGCATTTT
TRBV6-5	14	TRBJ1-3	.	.	CASSGDISGNTIYF	TGTGCCAGCAGCGGTGACATCTCTGGAAACACCATATATTTT
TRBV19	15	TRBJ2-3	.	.	CASKDSPVSTDTQYF	TGTGCCAGTAAGGACAGTCCGGTTAGCACAGATACGCAGTATTTT
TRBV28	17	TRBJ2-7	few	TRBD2	CASSLPILAGEPYEQYF	TGTGCCAGCAGTTTACCCATTCTAGCGGGAGAGCCCTACGAGCAGTACTTC
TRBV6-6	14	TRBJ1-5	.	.	CASSLRGGGQPQHF	TGTGCCAGCAGCCTGAGGGGGGGCGGCCAGCCCCAGCATTTT
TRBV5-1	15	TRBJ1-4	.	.	CASSLWRATNEKLFF	TGCGCCAGCAGCTTATGGCGGGCAACTAATGAAAAACTGTTTTTT
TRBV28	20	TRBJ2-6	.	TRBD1	CASSSSLISGQGAGANVLTF	TGTGCCAGCAGCAGTAGCCTTATTTCGGGACAGGGAGCCGGGGCCAACGTCCTGACTTTC
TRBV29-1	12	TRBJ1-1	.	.	CSVEDRRDGAFF	TGCAGCGTTGAAGATCGTCGGGATGGAGCTTTCTTT
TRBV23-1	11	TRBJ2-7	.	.	CASNPIYEQYF	TGCGCCAGCAACCCGATCTACGAGCAGTACTTC
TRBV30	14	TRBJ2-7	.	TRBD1	CAWSRQRGLYEQYF	TGTGCCTGGAGTAGGCAAAGGGGGCTCTACGAGCAGTACTTC
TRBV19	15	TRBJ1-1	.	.	CASSLLGRGQTEAFF	TGTGCCAGTAGTCTCCTCGGGCGGGGTCAGACTGAAGCTTTCTTT
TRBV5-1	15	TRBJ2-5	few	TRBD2	CASQRGGQSQETQYF	TGCGCCAGCCAGCGGGGGGGCCAAAGCCAAGAGACCCAGTACTTC
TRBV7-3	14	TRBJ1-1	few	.	CASSLGGLGTEAFF	TGTGCCAGCAGCTTGGGGGGGCTCGGCACTGAAGCTTTCTTT
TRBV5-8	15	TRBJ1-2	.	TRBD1	CASSFPTGGLPVYTF	TGTGCCAGCAGCTTCCCGACAGGGGGCTTACCCGTCTACACCTTC
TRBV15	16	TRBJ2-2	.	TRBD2	CATSRDAAGVTGELFF	TGTGCCACCAGCAGAGATGCGGCGGGGGTTACCGGGGAGCTGTTTTTT
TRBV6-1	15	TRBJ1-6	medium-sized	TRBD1	CASSEWVGGSSPLHF	TGTGCCAGCAGTGAATGGGTAGGGGGCAGTTCACCCCTCCACTTT
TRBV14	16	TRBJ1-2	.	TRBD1	CASSQDLGQESYGYTF	TGTGCCAGCAGCCAAGATCTGGGACAGGAGTCCTATGGCTACACCTTC
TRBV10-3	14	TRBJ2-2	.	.	CAIKETSNTGELFF	TGTGCCATCAAAGAGACATCGAACACCGGGGAGCTGTTTTTT
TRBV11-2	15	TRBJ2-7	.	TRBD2	CASKRGGLEVHEQYF	TGTGCCAGCAAACGGGGGGGGCTAGAGGTCCACGAGCAGTACTTC
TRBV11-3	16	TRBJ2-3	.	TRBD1	CASSLGGQGSSDTQYF	TGTGCCAGCAGCTTAGGGGGACAGGGGAGCTCAGATACGCAGTATTTT
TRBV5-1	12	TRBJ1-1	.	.	CASSSGYTEAFF	TGCGCCAGCAGCTCAGGGTACACTGAAGCTTTCTTT
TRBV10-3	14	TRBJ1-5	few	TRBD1	CAISGTGGNQPQHF	TGTGCCATCAGTGGGACAGGGGGCAATCAGCCCCAGCATTTT
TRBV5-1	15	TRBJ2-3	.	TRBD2	CASSTLAGGTDTQYF	TGCGCCAGCTCCACCCTAGCGGGGGGCACAGATACGCAGTATTTT
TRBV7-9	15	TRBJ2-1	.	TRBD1	CASSLRTGAYNEQFF	TGTGCCAGCAGCTTGCGGACAGGGGCCTACAATGAGCAGTTCTTC
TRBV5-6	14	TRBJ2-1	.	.	CASSLAGQYNEQFF	TGTGCCAGCAGCTTGGCCGGACAGTACAATGAGCAGTTCTTC
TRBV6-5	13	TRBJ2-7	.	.	CASSTGQTYEQYF	TGTGCCAGCAGTACCGGACAGACCTACGAGCAGTACTTC
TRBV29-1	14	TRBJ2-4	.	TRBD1	CSVAADRVENIQYF	TGCAGCGTCGCTGCGGACAGGGTGGAAAACATTCAGTACTTC
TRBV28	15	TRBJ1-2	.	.	CASSPPGGPNYGYTF	TGTGCCAGCAGTCCCCCGGGGGGACCAAACTATGGCTACACCTTC
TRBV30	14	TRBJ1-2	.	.	CAWSRGSSWYGYTF	TGTGCCTGGAGTAGAGGCAGCTCTTGGTATGGCTACACCTTC
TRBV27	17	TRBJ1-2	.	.	CASSPGGGKRSRYGYTF	TGTGCCAGCAGTCCGGGAGGGGGGAAGAGATCTCGCTATGGCTACACCTTC
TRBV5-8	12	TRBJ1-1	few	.	CASSFQFTEAFF	TGTGCCAGCAGCTTTCAGTTTACTGAAGCTTTCTTT
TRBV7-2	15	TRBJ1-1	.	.	CASSLFQQGGGEAFF	TGTGCCAGCAGCTTATTTCAACAGGGTGGGGGAGAAGCTTTCTTT
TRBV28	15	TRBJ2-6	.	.	CASSSQGSGANVLTF	TGTGCCAGCAGTTCACAGGGTTCTGGGGCCAACGTCCTGACTTTC